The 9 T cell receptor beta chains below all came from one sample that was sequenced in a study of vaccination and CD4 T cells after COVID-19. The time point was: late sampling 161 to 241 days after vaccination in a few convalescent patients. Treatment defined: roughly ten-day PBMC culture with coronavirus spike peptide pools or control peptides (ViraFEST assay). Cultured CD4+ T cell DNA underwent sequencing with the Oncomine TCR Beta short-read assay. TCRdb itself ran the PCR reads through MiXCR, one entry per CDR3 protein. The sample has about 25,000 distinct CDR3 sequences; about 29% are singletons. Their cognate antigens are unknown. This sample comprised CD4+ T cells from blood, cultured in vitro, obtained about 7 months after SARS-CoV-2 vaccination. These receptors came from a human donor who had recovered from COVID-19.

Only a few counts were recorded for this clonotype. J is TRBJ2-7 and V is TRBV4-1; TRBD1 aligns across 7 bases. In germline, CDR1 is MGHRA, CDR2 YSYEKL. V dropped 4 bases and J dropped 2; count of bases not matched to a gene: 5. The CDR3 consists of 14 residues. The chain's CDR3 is CASSRPGTAYEQYF. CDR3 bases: TGCGCCAGCAGCCGACCTGGGACAGCCTACGAGCAGTACTTC.

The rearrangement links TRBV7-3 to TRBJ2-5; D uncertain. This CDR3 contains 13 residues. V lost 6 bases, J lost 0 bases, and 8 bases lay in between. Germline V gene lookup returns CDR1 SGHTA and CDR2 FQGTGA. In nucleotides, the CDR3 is TGTGCCAGCAGTAGTGGGTACCAAGAGACCCAGTACTTC. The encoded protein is CASSSGYQETQYF.

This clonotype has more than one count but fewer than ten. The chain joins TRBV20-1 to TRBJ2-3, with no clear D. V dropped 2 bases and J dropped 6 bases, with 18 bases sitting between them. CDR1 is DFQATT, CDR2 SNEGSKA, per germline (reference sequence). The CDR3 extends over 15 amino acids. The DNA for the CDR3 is TGCAGTGCTAGACCTGGTCTTAGGCTGTATGATACGCAGTATTTT. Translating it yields CSARPGLRLYDTQYF.

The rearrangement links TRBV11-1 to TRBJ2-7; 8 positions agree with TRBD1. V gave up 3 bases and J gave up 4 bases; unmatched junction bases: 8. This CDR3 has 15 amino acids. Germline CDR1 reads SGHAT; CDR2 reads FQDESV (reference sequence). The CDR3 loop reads CASSFQGAGGYEQYF. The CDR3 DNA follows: TGTGCCAGCAGCTTCCAGGGGGCAGGTGGTTACGAGCAGTACTTC.

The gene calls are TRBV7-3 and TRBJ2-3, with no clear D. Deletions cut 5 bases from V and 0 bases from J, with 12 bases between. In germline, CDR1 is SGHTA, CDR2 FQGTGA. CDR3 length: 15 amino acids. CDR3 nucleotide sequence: TGTGCCAGCAGCCCGAGCCGATCTAGCACAGATACGCAGTATTTT. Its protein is CASSPSRSSTDTQYF.

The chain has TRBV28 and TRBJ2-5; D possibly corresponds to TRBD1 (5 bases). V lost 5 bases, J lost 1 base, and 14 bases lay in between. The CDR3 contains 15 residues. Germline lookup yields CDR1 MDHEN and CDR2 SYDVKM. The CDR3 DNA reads TGTGCCAGCAGTGCCCCCTGGGGCTCCCAAGAGACCCAGTACTTC. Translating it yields CASSAPWGSQETQYF.

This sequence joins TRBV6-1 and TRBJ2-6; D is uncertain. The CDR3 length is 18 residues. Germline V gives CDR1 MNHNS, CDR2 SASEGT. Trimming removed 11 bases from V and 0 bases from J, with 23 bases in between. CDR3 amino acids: CAGSRLALTFSGANVLTF. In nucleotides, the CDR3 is TGTGCCGGCTCCCGTCTGGCACTCACCTTCTCTGGGGCCAACGTCCTGACTTTC.

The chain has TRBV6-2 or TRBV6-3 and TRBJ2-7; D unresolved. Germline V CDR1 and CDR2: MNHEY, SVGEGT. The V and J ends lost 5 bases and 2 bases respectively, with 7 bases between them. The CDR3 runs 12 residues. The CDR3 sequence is CASSLVAYEQYF. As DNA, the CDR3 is TGTGCCAGCAGTCTGGTCGCCTACGAGCAGTACTTC.

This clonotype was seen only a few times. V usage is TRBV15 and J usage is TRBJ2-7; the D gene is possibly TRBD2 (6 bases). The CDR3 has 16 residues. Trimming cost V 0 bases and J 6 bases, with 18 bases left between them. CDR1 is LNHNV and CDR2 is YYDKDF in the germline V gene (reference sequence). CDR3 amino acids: CATSRDVAPGSSEQYF. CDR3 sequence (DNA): TGTGCCACCAGCAGAGATGTCGCCCCCGGGAGCAGCGAGCAGTACTTC.